The 24 T cell receptor beta chains listed next were all sequenced from one sample in a study of identical twins. MiXCR was run by TCRdb on the 5' RACE reads, yielding one entry per CDR3 protein. The sample contains 1.5 million to 2 million distinct CDR3 sequences, 32% of which appear only once. The specimen was cord blood. The receptors were sampled from a newborn girl in good health.

The J gene is TRBJ1-2, the V gene TRBV28; 8 nucleotides match TRBD1. Germline values: CDR1 MDHEN, CDR2 SYDVKM. The CDR3 is made up of 12 amino acids. With 7 bases clipped from V and 8 bases from J, the junction kept 6 bases outside the gene matches. The CDR3 DNA sequence: TGTGCCAGCACCCGGACAGGGAACGGCTACACCTTC. It codes for CASTRTGNGYTF.

V and J are TRBV10-3 and TRBJ2-1; TRBD2 matches at 9 bases. This CDR3 comprises 20 residues. Germline trimming cut 6 bases from V and 3 bases from J; bases unmatched to any gene: 21. Germline V gives CDR1 ENHRY, CDR2 SYGVKD. This CDR3 reads CAIRSGTTIPGLAFYNEQFF. In DNA, the CDR3 is TGTGCCATCAGGTCCGGGACAACCATTCCGGGACTAGCTTTCTACAATGAGCAGTTCTTC.

The table lists this clonotype with a few counts. J is TRBJ1-2 and V is TRBV7-8; no definite D call. V gave up 0 bases and J gave up 2 bases, with 7 bases separating them. This CDR3 is built from 14 residues. The germline gives CDR1 SGHVS, CDR2 FQNEAQ. In nucleotides, the CDR3 is TGTGCCAGCAGCTTAGCGGTCAGGAACTATGGCTACACCTTC. It codes for CASSLAVRNYGYTF.

This clonotype was detected a few times. This chain links TRBV5-1 with TRBJ1-1; 7 bases match TRBD1. With 1 base clipped from V and 6 bases from J, the junction kept 6 bases outside the gene matches. The CDR3 is made up of 14 amino acids. CDR1 is SGHRS, CDR2 YFSETQ, per germline. CDR3 sequence (DNA): TGCGCCAGCAGCTTGTTTCGGCAGGGGGCTGAAGCTTTCTTT. It specifies CASSLFRQGAEAFF.

This clonotype has just a few counts. This chain joins TRBV7-9 and TRBJ2-1; TRBD2 aligns across 10 bases. The germline V gene encodes CDR1 SEHNR and CDR2 FQNEAQ (reference sequence). The CDR3 contains 20 residues. V was pared by 1 base and J by 2 bases, with 14 bases of the junction left unmatched. The CDR3 region is CASSLGAGLAVSPPYNEQFF. CDR3 nucleotides: TGTGCCAGCAGCTTAGGAGCAGGACTAGCGGTATCACCTCCCTACAATGAGCAGTTCTTC.

The J gene is TRBJ2-3, the V gene TRBV7-6; 8 nucleotides agree with TRBD1. V lost 0 bases to trimming and J lost 2 bases; unmatched junction nucleotides: 7. Germline V gene lookup returns CDR1 SGHVS and CDR2 FNYEAQ. The CDR3 covers 17 residues. The chain's CDR3 is CASSLALQGANTDTQYF. The CDR3, as DNA: TGTGCCAGCAGCTTAGCGTTGCAGGGGGCAAACACAGATACGCAGTATTTT.

The sample holds many counts of this clonotype. The V gene is TRBV11-2, the J gene TRBJ2-3; 11 bases fit TRBD2. This CDR3 has 15 amino acids. Trimming took 5 bases from V and 2 from J; bases not matched to a gene: 3. In germline, CDR1 is SGHAT, CDR2 FQNNGV. The CDR3 sequence is CASSDSGRATDTQYF. The CDR3 DNA reads TGTGCCAGCAGCGATAGCGGGAGGGCCACAGATACGCAGTATTTT.

This clonotype was detected only a few times. V and J are TRBV28 and TRBJ2-7; D is possibly TRBD1 (5 bases). Trimming took off 5 bases at V and 3 bases at J, with 14 bases between the two ends. Per germline, CDR1 MDHEN and CDR2 SYDVKM. The CDR3 totals 14 residues. CDR3: CASSPSAGHYEQYF. The CDR3 nucleotides read TGTGCCAGCAGTCCTTCGGCAGGGCACTACGAGCAGTACTTC.

J is TRBJ1-5 and V is TRBV19, with a weak D call TRBD1 (5 bases). The V gene lost 8 bases and the J gene lost 4 bases, with 21 bases spanning the gap. Germline assignment: CDR1 LNHDA and CDR2 SQIVND (reference sequence). CDR3 length: 16 residues. CDR3 sequence reads: CASRNGGGTRNQPQHF. In DNA, the CDR3 is TGTGCCAGTCGGAACGGGGGGGGTACGAGGAATCAGCCCCAGCATTTT.

This clonotype was picked up many times. The chain links TRBV5-1 to TRBJ2-7, with unresolved D. V lost 2 bases and J lost 6, with 6 bases in between. Germline assignment: CDR1 SGHRS and CDR2 YFSETQ. This CDR3 contains 11 residues. For the CDR3, the DNA is TGCGCCAGCAGCTTACACAGCGAGCAGTACTTC. It encodes CASSLHSEQYF.

The chain has TRBV9 and TRBJ2-1, with 7 positions matching TRBD2. After removal of 0 bases from V and 7 bases from J, the junction contained 4 bases not matched to a gene. CDR3 length: 14 amino acids. Per the germline V gene, CDR1 is SGDLS and CDR2 is YYNGEE. CDR3 DNA sequence: TGTGCCAGCAGCGTAGAGACTAGCCGAAATGAGCAGTTCTTC. It codes for CASSVETSRNEQFF.

The CDR3 sequence: CASSSTKNSYNEQYF. DNA for the CDR3: TGTGCCAGCAGTAGCACCAAAAACTCCTACAATGAGCAGTACTTC. The chain uses TRBV9 and TRBJ2-7; unclear D gene. CDR3 length equals 15 residues. V dropped 5 bases and J dropped 7 bases, with 22 bases sitting between them. Germline lookup yields CDR1 SGDLS and CDR2 YYNGEE.

This clonotype occurred a few times. The rearrangement joins TRBV29-1 to TRBJ2-3; TRBD1 aligns across 10 bases. V lost 0 bases, J lost 1 base, and 4 bases stayed unmatched. The CDR3 consists of 16 residues. Per germline, CDR1 SQVTM and CDR2 ANQGSEA. CDR3 sequence: CSVEDPGTGGTDTQYF. DNA of the CDR3: TGCAGCGTTGAAGATCCCGGGACAGGGGGCACAGATACGCAGTATTTT.

This clonotype was recorded only once. The chain links TRBV7-9 to TRBJ2-7; D not resolved. The J call may be incorrect, as the DNA end agrees better with TRBJ2-5. Per germline, CDR1 SEHNR and CDR2 FQNEAQ (reference sequence). The CDR3 extends over 15 amino acids. The CDR3: CASSLLMGTQETQYF. Written as DNA, the CDR3 is TGTGCCAGCAGCTTATTAATGGGCACCCAAGAGACCCAGTACTTC.

This clonotype was found many times. The chain uses TRBV10-3 and TRBJ2-5; weak D call: TRBD2 (6 bases). Germline CDR1 ENHRY, CDR2 SYGVKD. The CDR3 runs to 12 residues. The V and J ends lost 10 bases and 4 bases respectively, with 13 bases between them. The CDR3 region has the DNA TGTGCCAGCGGGGTTACAGGAGAGACCCAGTACTTC. Protein: CASGVTGETQYF.

The gene calls are TRBV7-9 and TRBJ2-5; D may be TRBD1 (6 bases). Trimming took 5 bases from V and 2 from J, leaving 15 bases between them. Germline V gene lookup returns CDR1 SEHNR and CDR2 FQNEAQ (reference sequence). The CDR3 covers 15 residues. CDR3 coding DNA: TGTGCCAGCAGCCCCCAATACGGACAGCAAGAGACCCAGTACTTC. Its translation: CASSPQYGQQETQYF.

This clonotype was counted only a few times. This chain joins TRBV5-5 and TRBJ1-4, with unresolved D. Germline V gene data show CDR1 as SGHKS and CDR2 as YYEKEE (reference sequence). The CDR3 has 13 residues. Trimming pared 4 bases from V and 5 bases from J, leaving 9 bases between. The CDR3 region has the DNA TGTGCCAGCAGCCCTCCCTCGAATGAAAAACTGTTTTTT. Its protein is CASSPPSNEKLFF. The complete variable domain, with remaining parts taken from reference TRBV5-5 and TRBJ1-4, reads DAGVTQSPTHLIKTRGQQVTLRCSPISGHKSVSWYQQVLGQGPQFIFQYYEKEERGRGNFPDRFSARQFPNYSSELNVNALLLGDSALYLCASSPPSNEKLFFGSGTQLSVL.

This clonotype was counted a few times. The CDR3 is CSDEAYNEQFF. Here the CDR3 DNA reads TGCAGTGATGAGGCCTACAATGAGCAGTTCTTC. The chain uses TRBV20-1 and TRBJ2-1; D not resolved. The CDR3 extends over 11 amino acids. Per the germline V gene, CDR1 is DFQATT and CDR2 is SNEGSKA (reference sequence). Trimming cost V 7 bases and J 2 bases, with 6 bases left between them.

V and J are TRBV27 and TRBJ2-7; D gene ambiguous. Trimming pared 7 bases from V and 1 base from J, leaving 14 bases between. Germline V gene sequence: CDR1 MNHEY, CDR2 SMNVEV (reference sequence). The CDR3 consists of 14 residues. CDR3 residues: CASNPGGGSYEQYF. CDR3 nucleotides: TGTGCCAGCAACCCGGGTGGCGGATCCTACGAGCAGTACTTC.

This clonotype was counted a few times. The gene calls are TRBV5-1 and TRBJ2-1, with 12 bases matching TRBD2. V shed 0 bases, J shed 8 bases, and the junction held 3 bases outside the gene matches. The length of the CDR3 is 15 residues. Germline V gives CDR1 SGHRS, CDR2 YFSETQ. CDR3 loop: CASSLGTSGADEQFF. The CDR3 DNA follows: TGCGCCAGCAGCTTGGGGACTAGCGGGGCTGATGAGCAGTTCTTC.

V gene TRBV7-9 combines with J gene TRBJ2-7; D uncertain. Trimming took 10 bases from V and 2 from J, leaving 12 bases between them. Germline V gene lookup returns CDR1 SEHNR and CDR2 FQNEAQ (reference sequence). The CDR3 has 12 amino acids. The CDR3 DNA follows: TGTGCCACCGCCCTAAGCGCCTACGAGCAGTACTTC. It is translated as CATALSAYEQYF.

This sequence joins TRBV28 and TRBJ2-7; 9 bases match TRBD1. The CDR3 runs to 13 residues. Germline-derived CDR1 and CDR2 are MDHEN and SYDVKM. V lost 10 bases, J lost 4 bases, and 8 bases stayed unmatched. The CDR3: CAIQDRGLYEQYF. CDR3 in DNA: TGTGCCATCCAGGACAGGGGCCTGTACGAGCAGTACTTC.

The J gene is TRBJ2-7, the V gene TRBV14, with D unresolved. V lost 0 bases, J lost 4 bases, and 10 bases lay in between. CDR1 is SGHDN and CDR2 is FVKESK in the germline V gene. The CDR3 length is 14 residues. In nucleotides, the CDR3 is TGTGCCAGCAGCCAAGACGCGCTGGGGTACGAGCAGTACTTC. This sequence encodes CASSQDALGYEQYF.

The chain is built from TRBV20-1 and TRBJ2-5; no clear D. The CDR3 contains 13 residues. Germline V gene sequence: CDR1 DFQATT, CDR2 SNEGSKA (reference sequence). V gave up 6 bases and J gave up 2 bases, with 13 bases separating them. The CDR3 reads CSAPGRPQETQYF. For the CDR3, the DNA is TGCAGTGCCCCAGGACGACCTCAAGAGACCCAGTACTTC.